This TCR beta chain was sequenced in a study of siplizumab effects on memory and regulatory T cells. For the study at large: Mixed lymphocyte reactions were matched in twos, containing siplizumab at around 0.97 ug/mL or lacking drug.

Coculture of the mixed lymphocyte reaction cells took place at 37 degrees C and lasted around six days. This clone was detected only a few times. The target antigen is unknown. Repertoires were generated with immunoSEQ multiplex PCR, while TCRdb's copy carries only in-frame clones and drops some. The table lists 10,000 or so clones, over 40% of them singletons. J gave up 2 bases and V 6 bases, and 10 bases lay outside the gene matches. This CDR3 has 15 residues. Per germline, CDR1 SGDLS and CDR2 YYNGEE. Material: CFSE-low (dividing) CD8+ T cells sorted from an allogeneic mixed lymphocyte reaction. This clonotype was sampled from a human donor in good health; the cells came from an allogeneic mixed lymphocyte reaction. The chain carries TRBV9 and TRBJ2-7; 8 bases are a match to TRBD1. In nucleotides, the CDR3 is TGTGCCAGCAACCCCACCGGGACAGGAGCCTACGAGCAGTACTTC. It yields the protein CASNPTGTGAYEQYF.